Sequencing of this TCR beta chain was carried out in a study of response to subunit inactivated influenza vaccine. Study observations and caveats: After each seasonal influenza vaccination, few new T cells are recruited, the authors suggested.

One entry per CDR3 protein, called by TCRdb with MiXCR from the RT-PCR reads. The table includes approximately 520,000 distinct CDR3 sequences, approximately 17% detected once. About this clonotype itself: The antigen is not known.

The CDR3 totals 12 residues. With 4 bases removed from V and 6 bases from J, the gap between germline ends came to 9 bases. Source: CD4+ T cells sorted from PBMCs, taken roughly 24 months after vaccination. This chain links TRBV12-3 or TRBV12-4 with TRBJ1-1; no clear D gene. This receptor was identified in a man between 50 and 75 years old who received an inactivated influenza vaccine. The CDR3 protein is CASSYGVPEAFF. The CDR3 coding sequence is TGTGCCAGCAGTTATGGGGTGCCTGAAGCTTTCTTT.